This is a list of T cell receptor beta chains from one sample in a study of post-analysis software for immune sequencing data. In TCRdb, the PCR reads were re-called with MiXCR into one record per CDR3 protein. The sample carries fewer than 850,000 distinct CDR3 sequences, 40% to 55% recorded once. Material for sequencing was blood. Receptors originate from a girl aged 10-17 years with multiple sclerosis. CDR3s include the opening cysteine and the closing phenylalanine or tryptophan. D genes are given only for firm matches. Size is omitted from some rows. Given values are once, few, many or a class for expanded clones.

j_call,v_call,clone_size,d_call,cdr3_aa,cdr3_nt
TRBJ1-1,TRBV7-3,few,-,CASSLTWTNTEAFF,TGTGCCAGCAGCTTAACGTGGACTAACACTGAAGCTTTCTTT
TRBJ2-1,TRBV20-1,-,-,CSARTTYNEQFF,TGCAGTGCCCGGACGACCTACAATGAGCAGTTCTTC
TRBJ1-4,TRBV5-5,-,TRBD1,CASSLKGTAATNEKLFF,TGTGCCAGCAGCTTGAAGGGGACAGCTGCAACTAATGAAAAACTGTTTTTT
TRBJ1-2,TRBV11-2,-,-,CASSLDGTDYGYTF,TGTGCCAGCAGCTTAGATGGTACAGACTATGGCTACACCTTC
TRBJ1-5,TRBV7-2,-,TRBD1,CASRLTGGGQPQHF,TGTGCCAGCAGATTAACAGGGGGCGGGCAGCCCCAGCATTTT
TRBJ1-4,TRBV20-1,once,-,CSARGEGEKLFF,TGCAGTGCTAGAGGAGAAGGAGAAAAACTGTTTTTT
TRBJ2-5,TRBV20-1,-,TRBD2,CSASPLAGVEETQYF,TGCAGTGCTAGCCCCTTAGCGGGAGTAGAAGAGACCCAGTACTTC
TRBJ2-7,TRBV12-3/TRBV12-4,-,-,CASSFGLGSYNEQYF,TGTGCCAGCAGTTTTGGGTTGGGGTCATACAATGAGCAGTACTTC
TRBJ2-7,TRBV7-9,-,TRBD1,CASSGTGIGEQYF,TGTGCCAGCAGCGGGACAGGGATCGGCGAGCAGTACTTC
TRBJ2-7,TRBV4-1,-,TRBD2,CASSQEGREVLGEQYF,TGCGCCAGCAGCCAAGAGGGGCGGGAGGTCTTAGGCGAGCAGTACTTC